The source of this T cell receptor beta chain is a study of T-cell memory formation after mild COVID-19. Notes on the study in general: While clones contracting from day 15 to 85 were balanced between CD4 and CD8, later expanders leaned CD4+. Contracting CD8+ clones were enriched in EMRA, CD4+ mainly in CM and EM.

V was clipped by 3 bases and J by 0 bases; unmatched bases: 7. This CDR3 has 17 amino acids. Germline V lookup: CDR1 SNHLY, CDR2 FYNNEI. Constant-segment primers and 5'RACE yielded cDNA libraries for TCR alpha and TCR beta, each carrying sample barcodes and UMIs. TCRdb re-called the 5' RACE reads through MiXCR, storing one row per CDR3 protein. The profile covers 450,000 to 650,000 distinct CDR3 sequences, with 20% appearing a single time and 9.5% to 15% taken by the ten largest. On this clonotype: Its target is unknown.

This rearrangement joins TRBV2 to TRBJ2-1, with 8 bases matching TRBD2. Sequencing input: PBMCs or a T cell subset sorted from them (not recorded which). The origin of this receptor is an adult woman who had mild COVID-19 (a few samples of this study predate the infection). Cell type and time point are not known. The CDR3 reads CASSEDYGGASYNEQFF. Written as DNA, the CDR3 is TGTGCCAGCAGTGAGGACTACGGGGGGGCCTCCTACAATGAGCAGTTCTTC.